The rows below give T cell receptor beta chains drawn from one sample of a study of identical twins. TCRdb recomputed calls from the 5' RACE reads with MiXCR, one row per CDR3 protein. The sample holds roughly 1,500,000 distinct CDR3 sequences, roughly a third seen once. The material sequenced was cord blood. The receptors originated from a newborn girl in good health. CDR3s include the opening cysteine and the closing phenylalanine or tryptophan. A D gene is named only where the DNA matches it firmly. Clone size, where shown, is once, few, many, or a class for clones that have expanded.

D	V	J	size	CDR3	DNA
.	TRBV7-9	TRBJ2-1	.	CASSRRLEQFF	TGTGCCAGCAGCCGACGACTCGAGCAGTTCTTC
.	TRBV29-1	TRBJ1-1	.	CSTSESRGAFF	TGCAGCACATCAGAGTCGAGGGGGGCTTTCTTT
.	TRBV2	TRBJ1-5	few	CASSEEYSNQPQHF	TGTGCCAGCAGTGAAGAATATAGCAATCAGCCCCAGCATTTT
TRBD1	TRBV11-1	TRBJ1-1	.	CASSSLLEGAAFF	TGTGCCAGCAGCTCCTTATTAGAGGGGGCAGCTTTCTTT
.	TRBV4-2	TRBJ2-7	few	CASSQDKFEQGGLYEQYF	TGTGCCAGCAGCCAAGATAAGTTCGAACAGGGTGGCCTGTACGAGCAGTACTTC
.	TRBV7-2	TRBJ2-7	.	CASTSSLISSYEQYF	TGTGCCAGCACTTCCTCCCTAATCAGCTCCTACGAGCAGTACTTC
.	TRBV28	TRBJ1-1	.	CASSYWKDRENTEAFF	TGTGCCAGCAGTTACTGGAAGGACAGAGAGAACACTGAAGCTTTCTTT
.	TRBV20-1	TRBJ1-5	.	CSAREQVNQPQHF	TGCAGTGCTAGAGAACAGGTCAATCAGCCCCAGCATTTT
.	TRBV4-2	TRBJ2-5	few	CASSQELSIGTQYF	TGTGCCAGCAGCCAAGAGTTGAGCATCGGGACCCAGTACTTC
TRBD2	TRBV20-1	TRBJ2-4	few	CSAPSGLAKNIQYF	TGCAGTGCTCCTAGCGGACTAGCCAAAAACATTCAGTACTTC
.	TRBV27	TRBJ2-3	few	CASSLDRTSEYF	TGTGCCAGCAGTTTAGACCGAACATCGGAGTATTTT
.	TRBV20-1	TRBJ2-4	.	CSASFPPLNIQYF	TGCAGTGCTAGTTTCCCTCCCCTAAACATTCAGTACTTC
.	TRBV4-2	TRBJ1-2	many	CASSQEGRSYGYTF	TGTGCCAGCAGCCAAGAGGGCAGGTCCTATGGCTACACCTTC
.	TRBV4-2	TRBJ2-7	.	CASSQPGANYEQYF	TGTGCCAGCAGCCAGCCGGGGGCGAACTACGAGCAGTACTTC
.	TRBV5-6	TRBJ2-7	.	CASSPQPDSYEQYF	TGTGCCAGCAGCCCCCAGCCCGATTCCTACGAGCAGTACTTC
.	TRBV5-1	TRBJ1-5	.	CASSYGFQETQHF	TGCGCCAGCAGCTACGGGTTCCAAGAGACCCAGCATTTT
.	TRBV6-6	TRBJ2-7	.	CASTMSSYEQYF	TGTGCCAGCACTATGAGCTCCTACGAGCAGTACTTC
.	TRBV7-9	TRBJ2-7	few	CASSPYGASSYEQYF	TGTGCCAGCAGCCCGTACGGGGCGAGCTCCTACGAGCAGTACTTC
TRBD1	TRBV6-1	TRBJ2-2	.	CASSGGQSHTGELFF	TGTGCCAGCAGTGGGGGACAGTCCCACACCGGGGAGCTGTTTTTT
.	TRBV6-1	TRBJ1-3	few	CATSFGNGPGNTIYF	.
TRBD1	TRBV13	TRBJ1-4	.	CASSLGILQGRLFF	TGTGCCAGCAGCCTAGGGATCCTACAGGGGAGATTGTTTTTT
TRBD2	TRBV12-3/TRBV12-4	TRBJ2-3	.	CAISKGLANTDTQYF	TGTGCCATCTCTAAGGGACTAGCGAACACAGATACGCAGTATTTT
.	TRBV6-5	TRBJ2-5	few	CASSYFVSGTQYF	TGTGCCAGCAGTTACTTCGTCAGTGGGACCCAGTACTTC
TRBD2	TRBV7-9	TRBJ2-3	once	CASGLEIRLAGFYTDTQYF	TGTGCCAGCGGCTTAGAGATTCGACTAGCGGGGTTTTACACAGATACGCAGTATTTT
TRBD2	TRBV28	TRBJ2-7	.	CASSLNLAGGSYEQYF	TGTGCCAGCAGTTTGAACCTAGCGGGAGGCTCCTACGAGCAGTACTTC
TRBD2	TRBV9	TRBJ2-5	few	CASSVGLAGYQETQYF	TGTGCCAGCAGCGTAGGACTAGCGGGGTACCAAGAGACCCAGTACTTC
.	TRBV7-2	TRBJ2-7	.	CASTYRSHNYEQYF	TGTGCCAGCACCTATCGAAGCCACAACTACGAGCAGTACTTC
.	TRBV29-1	TRBJ2-5	few	CSVDGKVYEQYF	TGCAGCGTTGACGGGAAGGTCTATGAGCAGTACTTC
TRBD2	TRBV12-3/TRBV12-4	TRBJ2-1	few	CASSLAGAGGTYEQFF	TGTGCCAGCAGTTTAGCTGGAGCGGGGGGTACCTATGAGCAGTTCTTC
TRBD1	TRBV6-6	TRBJ1-2	few	CASSYSTGGQQGYTF	TGTGCCAGCAGTTACTCGACGGGGGGACAGCAGGGCTACACCTTC
.	TRBV5-1	TRBJ2-4	.	CASSPQDIAKNIQYF	TGCGCCAGCAGCCCACAGGATATAGCCAAAAACATTCAGTACTTC
.	TRBV27	TRBJ1-1	.	CASSLSYGSEAFF	TGTGCCAGCAGTTTATCATACGGGTCTGAAGCTTTCTTT
.	TRBV7-8	TRBJ2-3	.	CASSLFRIPTDTQYF	TGTGCCAGCAGCTTATTCCGCATCCCCACAGATACGCAGTATTTT
.	TRBV20-1	TRBJ1-4	.	CSARDLGAGDEKLFF	TGCAGTGCTAGAGATCTAGGGGCAGGAGATGAAAAACTGTTTTTT
TRBD1	TRBV12-3/TRBV12-4	TRBJ1-2	.	CASGPRDRGYPGYTF	TGTGCCAGCGGCCCCCGGGACAGGGGATATCCTGGCTACACCTTC
.	TRBV7-2	TRBJ2-1	few	CASSLGPSSANEQFF	TGTGCCAGCAGCTTAGGCCCTTCTTCCGCCAATGAGCAGTTCTTC
.	TRBV7-2	TRBJ1-6	.	CASSLDTSSYNSPLHF	TGTGCCAGCAGCTTAGATACGAGCTCCTATAATTCACCCCTCCACTTT
.	TRBV20-1	TRBJ2-1	few	CSTSPPGAGGGFGQFF	TGCAGTACTAGCCCCCCGGGGGCAGGGGGGGGATTTGGGCAGTTCTTC
TRBD1	TRBV4-2	TRBJ2-7	few	CASSHRGWHYEQYF	TGTGCCAGCAGCCACAGGGGGTGGCACTACGAGCAGTACTTC
.	TRBV28	TRBJ1-2	few	CASTFGVFYGYTF	TGTGCCAGCACTTTTGGGGTTTTTTATGGCTACACCTTC
.	TRBV4-2	TRBJ2-7	many	CASSHFLDYSYEQYF	TGTGCCAGCAGCCACTTTTTGGACTACTCCTACGAGCAGTACTTC
.	TRBV20-1	TRBJ2-3	many	CSARGGLTDTQYF	TGCAGTGCTAGGGGGGGTTTGACAGATACGCAGTATTTT
.	TRBV25-1	TRBJ1-6	few	CASSENMDSPLHF	TGTGCCAGCAGTGAGAATATGGATTCACCCCTCCACTTT
.	TRBV4-1	TRBJ1-3	.	CASSQDSRAGNTIYF	TGCGCCAGCAGCCAAGATTCCAGGGCTGGAAACACCATATATTTT
.	TRBV20-1	TRBJ1-1	.	CSALREPGLRDTEAFF	TGCAGTGCTCTGAGGGAACCGGGTCTTCGGGACACTGAAGCTTTCTTT
TRBD1	TRBV2	TRBJ2-1	few	CATKGDRTYNEQFF	TGTGCCACAAAGGGGGACAGGACGTACAATGAGCAGTTCTTC